The 21 T cell receptor beta chains reported below all come from one sample, sequenced in a study of blood T cell repertoires in COVID-19. Sequencing was performed with immunoSEQ multiplex PCR; in TCRdb, only in-frame clones are kept and a portion is missing. The sample has 250,000 to 300,000 clones; roughly 88% are singletons. Material for sequencing was PBMCs or T cells enriched from blood (not recorded which). These receptors were collected from a woman in her thirties or forties with acute COVID-19.

The chain links TRBV6-5 to TRBJ2-5; 7 bases are a match to TRBD1. Trimming at V came to 4 bases and at J to 4 bases, leaving 9 bases not matched to a gene. Germline CDR1 MNHEY, CDR2 SVGAGI. This CDR3 has 15 amino acids. CDR3 region: CASSSGTGDRETQYF. Written as DNA, the CDR3 is TGTGCCAGCAGTTCGGGTACAGGGGATCGAGAGACCCAGTACTTC.

This chain links TRBV9 with TRBJ2-2; perhaps TRBD1 as D (5 bases). The CDR3 covers 14 residues. CDR1 and CDR2 (germline): SGDLS, YYNGEE. V was clipped by 4 bases and J by 1 base, with 8 bases between them. The CDR3 here is CASSPQGNTGELFF. The CDR3 DNA reads as TGTGCCAGCAGCCCCCAGGGGAACACCGGGGAGCTGTTTTTT. Supplemented by reference TRBV9 and TRBJ2-2, the full variable domain reads DSGVTQTPKHLITATGQRVTLRCSPRSGDLSVYWYQQSLDQGLQFLIQYYNGEERAKGNILERFSAQQFPDLHSELNLSSLELGDSALYFCASSPQGNTGELFFGEGSRLTVL.

Here the CDR3 reads CASTALSLPYGYTF. DNA for the CDR3: TGTGCCAGTACCGCCCTGAGCCTCCCCTATGGCTACACCTTC. This chain links TRBV19 with TRBJ1-2; D is ambiguous. From germline, CDR1 is LNHDA and CDR2 SQIVND (reference sequence). The CDR3 has 14 residues. The ends were cut back, 7 bases at V and 4 bases at J, with 16 bases in the middle.

The chain links TRBV15 to TRBJ1-5; no definite D call. CDR1 and CDR2 from the germline V gene are LNHNV and YYDKDF (reference sequence). Between the trimmed V and J ends, which lost 0 bases and 3 bases, there was a span of 12 bases. CDR3 size: 16 residues. The CDR3 DNA reads as TGTGCCACCAGCAGAGATAGTAGTTCCATCAATCAGCCCCAGCATTTT. Residues: CATSRDSSSINQPQHF.

This clone came up once. The chain employs TRBV3-1 (or the pseudogene TRBV3-2) and TRBJ1-5; D possibly corresponds to TRBD1 (6 bases). The CDR3 covers 15 residues. Germline V CDR1 and CDR2: LGHDT, YNNKEL (reference sequence). Trimming left V 1 base short and J 4 bases short, with 11 bases between. The CDR3 reads CASSQGRGLNQPQHF. DNA for the CDR3: TGTGCCAGCAGCCAAGGCAGGGGTTTAAATCAGCCCCAGCATTTT.

This rearrangement joins TRBV18 to TRBJ1-1, with D uncertain. Trimming took 4 bases from V and 0 from J, leaving 18 bases between them. The CDR3 sequence is 17 residues long. Germline V lookup: CDR1 KGHSH, CDR2 LQKENI. The CDR3 sequence: CASSRLPLQGMNTEAFF. In nucleotides, the CDR3 is TGTGCCAGCTCACGACTCCCGCTACAAGGCATGAACACTGAAGCTTTCTTT.

V usage is TRBV4-2 and J usage is TRBJ1-6, with TRBD1 identical over 7 bases. This CDR3 region has 14 residues. With 4 bases clipped from V and 7 bases from J, the junction kept 4 bases outside the gene matches. Germline V gene sequence: CDR1 LGHNA, CDR2 YNFKEQ. The CDR3 here is CASSRQGGNSPLHF. The DNA for the CDR3 is TGTGCCAGCAGCCGACAGGGCGGGAATTCACCCCTCCACTTT.

The chain links TRBV6-2 or TRBV6-3 to TRBJ2-1, with TRBD2 matching over 8 bases. The germline CDR1 and CDR2 sequences are MNHEY and SVGEGT. Trimming cost V 4 bases and J 4 bases; bases outside gene matches: 3. The CDR3 runs 14 residues. CDR3: CASSSTGGYNEQFF. Written as DNA, the CDR3 is TGTGCCAGCAGTTCGACGGGAGGGTACAATGAGCAGTTCTTC.

The genes are TRBV7-2 and TRBJ1-4; tentative D call: TRBD1 (6 bases). V was clipped by 5 bases and J by 4 bases, with 11 bases between them. This CDR3 contains 14 residues. Germline loops: CDR1 SGHTA, CDR2 FQGNSA. The CDR3 sequence: CASSLGGVNEKLFF. DNA of the CDR3: TGTGCCAGCAGCCTAGGGGGAGTTAATGAAAAACTGTTTTTT.

The V and J genes are TRBV5-6 and TRBJ2-1; D is perhaps TRBD2 (6 bases). This CDR3 has 14 residues. Germline lookup yields CDR1 SGHDT and CDR2 YYEEEE. Trimming removed 4 bases from V and 3 bases from J, with 11 bases in between. The CDR3 loop is CASSPGTGYNEQFF. The DNA of the CDR3 is TGTGCCAGCAGCCCTGGGACTGGCTACAATGAGCAGTTCTTC.

The V call is TRBV7-9, the J call TRBJ2-7; a possible D gene is TRBD1 (6 bases). The germline V gene has CDR1 SEHNR and CDR2 FQNEAQ (reference sequence). This CDR3 has 12 residues. With 1 base removed from V and 7 bases from J, the gap between germline ends came to 8 bases. The CDR3 DNA reads as TGTGCCAGCAGCTTAGGGGGGCGGGAGCAGTACTTC. It encodes CASSLGGREQYF.

This chain joins TRBV29-1 and TRBJ1-1, with D perhaps TRBD1 (5 bases). The CDR3 runs to 12 residues. Deletions cut 4 bases from V and 2 bases from J, with 8 bases between. Germline CDR1 reads SQVTM; CDR2 reads ANQGSEA. CDR3 loop: CSVVQGNTEAFF. CDR3 nucleotides: TGCAGCGTTGTTCAGGGTAACACTGAAGCTTTCTTT. The variable domain in full, with the rest retrieved from reference TRBV29-1 and TRBJ1-1, is SAVISQKPSRDICQRGTSLTIQCQVDSQVTMMFWYRQQPGQSLTLIATANQGSEATYESGFVIDKFPISRPNLTFSTLTVSNMSPEDSSIYLCSVVQGNTEAFFGQGTRLTVV.

This chain joins TRBV5-4 and TRBJ1-2; D gene ambiguous. Germline V gene data show CDR1 as SGHNT and CDR2 as YYREEE (reference sequence). The CDR3 totals 14 residues. V shed 0 bases and J shed 0 bases, with 6 bases lying between them. This chain's CDR3 is CASSLGAANYGYTF. CDR3 nucleotide sequence: TGTGCCAGCAGCTTGGGGGCTGCTAACTATGGCTACACCTTC.

The chain recombines TRBV11-2 with TRBJ1-5; the match to TRBD1 covers 7 bases. This CDR3 region has 14 residues. Germline CDR1 and CDR2: SGHAT and FQNNGV. Trimming at V came to 5 bases and at J to 1 base, leaving 2 bases not matched to a gene. CDR3 loop: CASSRTGSNQPQHF. Written as DNA, the CDR3 is TGTGCCAGCAGCCGGACAGGCAGCAATCAGCCCCAGCATTTT. The full variable domain, rest sourced from reference TRBV11-2 and TRBJ1-5, is EAGVAQSPRYKIIEKRQSVAFWCNPISGHATLYWYQQILGQGPKLLIQFQNNGVVDDSQLPKDRFSAERLKGVDSTLKIQPAKLEDSAVYLCASSRTGSNQPQHFGDGTRLSIL.

The rearrangement links TRBV24-1 to TRBJ1-1, with 11 nucleotides matching TRBD1. After removal of 3 bases from V and 7 bases from J, the junction contained 3 bases not matched to a gene. The CDR3 extends over 14 amino acids. Germline V gives CDR1 KGHDR, CDR2 SFDVKD. The CDR3: CATSDPGTGGEAFF. For the CDR3, the DNA is TGTGCCACCAGTGATCCCGGGACAGGGGGTGAAGCTTTCTTT.

V usage is TRBV29-1 and J usage is TRBJ2-2; weak D call: TRBD1 (6 bases). Between the trimmed V and J ends, which lost 4 bases and 3 bases, there was a span of 12 bases. The germline gives CDR1 SQVTM, CDR2 ANQGSEA. CDR3 size: 14 residues. In DNA form, the CDR3 reads TGCAGCGTTGGCCCAGGGGCGCACACCGGGGAGCTGTTTTTT. This encodes CSVGPGAHTGELFF.

The chain has TRBV6-5 and TRBJ1-2, with 7 bases lining up with TRBD1. J lost 2 bases, V lost 5 bases, and 2 bases had no gene match. Germline values: CDR1 MNHEY, CDR2 SVGAGI. The CDR3 contains 13 residues. Here the CDR3 DNA reads TGTGCCAGCAGTAAGACAGGGAACTATGGCTACACCTTC. As protein: CASSKTGNYGYTF.

The gene calls are TRBV27 and TRBJ1-5; D not certain. The CDR3 totals 15 residues. Germline assignment: CDR1 MNHEY and CDR2 SMNVEV (reference sequence). Trimming pared 3 bases from V and 0 bases from J, leaving 9 bases between. The CDR3 region has the DNA TGTGCCAGCAGTTTTGTGGCGGATAGCAATCAGCCCCAGCATTTT. Its translation: CASSFVADSNQPQHF.

The V call is TRBV6-6, the J call TRBJ1-4; 7 nucleotides line up with TRBD1. The ends lost 5 bases at V and 3 bases at J; junction bases unmatched: 12. Germline V CDR1 and CDR2: MNHNY, SVGAGI (reference sequence). This CDR3 is 17 amino acids long. This CDR3 is CASSPMTGRRANEKLFF. The CDR3 region has the DNA TGTGCCAGCAGTCCTATGACAGGGCGCAGGGCTAATGAAAAACTGTTTTTT.

The chain recombines TRBV11-2 with TRBJ2-2; 13 nucleotides line up with TRBD2. The CDR3 is made up of 16 amino acids. V was pared by 5 bases and J by 5 bases, with 5 bases of the junction left unmatched. Germline CDR1 reads SGHAT; CDR2 reads FQNNGV. CDR3 region: CASSGPGLAGTGELFF. The CDR3, as DNA: TGTGCCAGCAGCGGGCCGGGACTAGCGGGGACCGGGGAGCTGTTTTTT. Drawing the rest from reference TRBV11-2 and TRBJ2-2, the complete variable domain is EAGVAQSPRYKIIEKRQSVAFWCNPISGHATLYWYQQILGQGPKLLIQFQNNGVVDDSQLPKDRFSAERLKGVDSTLKIQPAKLEDSAVYLCASSGPGLAGTGELFFGEGSRLTVL.

V usage is TRBV7-3 and J usage is TRBJ2-1; weak D call: TRBD2 (6 bases). Germline V gene sequence: CDR1 SGHTA, CDR2 FQGTGA. Trimming shortened V by 3 bases and J by 0 bases, and 12 bases separated the two germline ends. The CDR3 runs 16 residues. CDR3 nucleotide sequence: TGTGCCAGCAGCTTCCTCCACGGGAGCTCCTACAATGAGCAGTTCTTC. This sequence encodes CASSFLHGSSYNEQFF.